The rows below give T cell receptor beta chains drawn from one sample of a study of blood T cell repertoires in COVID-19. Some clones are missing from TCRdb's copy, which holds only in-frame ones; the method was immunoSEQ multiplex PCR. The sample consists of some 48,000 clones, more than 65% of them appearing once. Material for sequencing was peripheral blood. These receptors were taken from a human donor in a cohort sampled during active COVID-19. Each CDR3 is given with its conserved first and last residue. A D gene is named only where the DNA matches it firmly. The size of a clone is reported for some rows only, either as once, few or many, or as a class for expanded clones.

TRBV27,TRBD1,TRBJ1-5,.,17,TGTGCCAGCAGCCCGGCAGGGGTCAGGGGGTACAATCAGCCCCAGCATTTT,CASSPAGVRGYNQPQHF
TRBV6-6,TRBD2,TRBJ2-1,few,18,TGTGCCAGCAGTCACGGGACTAGCCGTGGGATTTCCTACAATGAGCAGTTCTTC,CASSHGTSRGISYNEQFF
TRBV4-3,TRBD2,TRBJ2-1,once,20,TGCGCCAGCAGCGAATACTATAGCGGGACTACGATAAGCTCCTACAATGAGCAGTTCTTC,CASSEYYSGTTISSYNEQFF
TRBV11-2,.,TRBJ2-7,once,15,TGTGCCAGCAGCTTAGGTCCCGGGAGCGTTCTCGAGCAGTACTTC,CASSLGPGSVLEQYF
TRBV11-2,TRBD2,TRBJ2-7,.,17,TGTGCCAGCAGCTCCACTAGTGGGCGGGAGGGCTCCTACGAGCAGTACTTC,CASSSTSGREGSYEQYF
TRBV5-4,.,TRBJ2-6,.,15,TGTGCCAGCAGCTTGCCGGGGACTGGGGCCAACGTCCTGACTTTC,CASSLPGTGANVLTF
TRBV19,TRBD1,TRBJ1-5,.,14,TGTGCCAGTACTGACAGGGCTTCAGGTCAGCCCCAGCATTTT,CASTDRASGQPQHF
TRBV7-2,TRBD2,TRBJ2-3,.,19,TGTGCCAGCAGCATTACTTCCGGGACTAGCGGGAGTGGCACAGATACGCAGTATTTT,CASSITSGTSGSGTDTQYF
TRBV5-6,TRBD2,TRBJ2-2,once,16,TGTGCCAGCAGCTTACCGGGACTAGCGGGAGCCGGGGAGCTGTTTTTT,CASSLPGLAGAGELFF
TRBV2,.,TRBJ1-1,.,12,TGTGCCAGCAGTGTCGAGGTTACTGAAGCTTTCTTT,CASSVEVTEAFF
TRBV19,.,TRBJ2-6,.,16,TGTGCCGTAAAGGGAGTCACCATCTCTGGGGCCAACGTCCTGACTTTC,CAVKGVTISGANVLTF
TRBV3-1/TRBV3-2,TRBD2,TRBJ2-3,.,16,TGTGCCAGCAGCCCGCCGGGACTAGCGTTCACAGATACGCAGTATTTT,CASSPPGLAFTDTQYF
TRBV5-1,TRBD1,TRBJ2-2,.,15,TGCGCCAGCAGGGCGGCCGGGACAGGGACCGGGGAGCTGTTTTTT,CASRAAGTGTGELFF
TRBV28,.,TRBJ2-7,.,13,TGTGCCAGCAGTAGGAGCCCCAACTACGAGCAGTACTTC,CASSRSPNYEQYF
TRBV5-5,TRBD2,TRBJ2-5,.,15,TGTGCCAGCAGCGGTGGACTAGCGGGTCAAGAGACCCAGTACTTC,CASSGGLAGQETQYF
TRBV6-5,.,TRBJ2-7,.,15,TGTGCCAGCAGTTACTCGAATAGGGGGATATACGAGCAGTACTTC,CASSYSNRGIYEQYF
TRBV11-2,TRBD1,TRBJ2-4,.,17,TGTGCCAGCAGCTTAGATGGTCAGGCCAGGGGGAAAAACATTCAGTACTTC,CASSLDGQARGKNIQYF
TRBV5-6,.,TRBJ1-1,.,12,TGTGCCAGCAGCTCTAGACAGGTAGAAGCTTTCTTT,CASSSRQVEAFF
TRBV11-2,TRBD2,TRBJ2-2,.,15,TGTGCCAGCAGCCCTTCTAGCGGGAACACCGGGGAGCTGTTTTTT,CASSPSSGNTGELFF
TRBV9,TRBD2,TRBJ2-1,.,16,TGTGCCAGCAGCCCCCGGACTAGCGGGAGGTCAAATGAGCAGTTCTTC,CASSPRTSGRSNEQFF
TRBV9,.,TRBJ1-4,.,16,TGTGCCAGCCACGAGGGCCCGACTGTAACTAATGAAAAACTGTTTTTT,CASHEGPTVTNEKLFF
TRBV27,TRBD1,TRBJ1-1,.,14,TGTGCCAGCAGTTGGGGGACAGAGAACACTGAAGCTTTCTTT,CASSWGTENTEAFF
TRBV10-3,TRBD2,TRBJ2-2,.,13,TGTGCCATCAGGGCGGGGGACACCGGGGAGCTGTTTTTT,CAIRAGDTGELFF
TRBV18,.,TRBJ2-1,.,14,TGTGCCAGCTCACCGGTACTAGCATACAATGAGCAGTTCTTC,CASSPVLAYNEQFF
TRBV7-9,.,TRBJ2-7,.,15,TGTGCCAGCAGCTCGAACAGGGAAGGTGTCTACGAGCAGTACTTC,CASSSNREGVYEQYF
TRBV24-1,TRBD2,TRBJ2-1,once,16,TGTGCCACCAGTGACCGAGGACTAGCGCAAGGTAATGAGCAGTTCTTC,CATSDRGLAQGNEQFF
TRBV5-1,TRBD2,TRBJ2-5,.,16,TGCGCCAGCAGGCGGGGTACGGGAGGACGAGAAGAGACCCAGTACTTC,CASRRGTGGREETQYF
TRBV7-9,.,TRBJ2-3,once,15,TGTGCCAGCAGCTTAGCGCCGGGGGGCACAGATACGCAGTATTTT,CASSLAPGGTDTQYF
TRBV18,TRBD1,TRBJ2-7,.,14,TGTGCCAGCTCACCTTCACAGGGGGCCCACGAGCAGTACTTC,CASSPSQGAHEQYF
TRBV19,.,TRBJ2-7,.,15,TGTGCCAGTAGTGTGACAGCCCTCGACTCCTACGAGCAGTACTTC,CASSVTALDSYEQYF
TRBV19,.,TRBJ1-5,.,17,TGTGCCAGTAGTATTCCCCCCCAGGGAAGGATCAATCAGCCCCAGCATTTT,CASSIPPQGRINQPQHF
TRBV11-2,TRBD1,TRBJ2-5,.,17,TGTGCCAGCAGCTTAGTTTCCGGACAGGGGAATACGGAGACCCAGTACTTC,CASSLVSGQGNTETQYF
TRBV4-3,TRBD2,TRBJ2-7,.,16,TGCGCCAGCAGCCAAGATTGGAGCGGGGCCTCCTACGAGCAGTACTTC,CASSQDWSGASYEQYF
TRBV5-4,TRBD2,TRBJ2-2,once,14,TGTGCCAGCAGCTTGGGACTAGCGGCGGGGGAGCTGTTTTTT,CASSLGLAAGELFF
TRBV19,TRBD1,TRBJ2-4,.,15,TGTGCCAGTAGCGGACAGGGGTTGGGCAAAAACATTCAGTACTTC,CASSGQGLGKNIQYF
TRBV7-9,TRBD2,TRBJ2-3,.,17,TGTGCCAGCAGCTTAGGCAGCCTAGCGGGAGTTAAAGATACGCAGTATTTT,CASSLGSLAGVKDTQYF
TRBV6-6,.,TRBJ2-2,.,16,TGTGCCAGCACAGTTACGGGGGTCGAATTCACCGGGGAGCTGTTTTTT,CASTVTGVEFTGELFF
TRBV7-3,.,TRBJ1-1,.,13,TGTGCCAGCAGCTTAACAGCGAACACTGAAGCTTTCTTT,CASSLTANTEAFF
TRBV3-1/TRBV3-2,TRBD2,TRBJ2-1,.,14,TGTGCCAGCAGCCCCCGGACTAGCGGAAATGAGCAGTTCTTC,CASSPRTSGNEQFF
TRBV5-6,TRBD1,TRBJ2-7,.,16,TGTGCCAGCAGCTTGGGCCCCCGGGACAGAGCCTACGAGCAGTACTTC,CASSLGPRDRAYEQYF
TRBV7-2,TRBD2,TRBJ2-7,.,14,TGTGCCAGCAGCAATAGCGGGACCGCCTACGAGCAGTACTTC,CASSNSGTAYEQYF
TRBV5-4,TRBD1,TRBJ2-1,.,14,TGTGCCAGCAGCGCGGACAGGGGGAGAAATGAGCAGTTCTTC,CASSADRGRNEQFF
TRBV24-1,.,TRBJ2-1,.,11,TGTGCCACCAGTGATTTCTTTGAGCAGTTCTTC,CATSDFFEQFF
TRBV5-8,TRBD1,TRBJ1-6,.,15,TGTGCCAGCAGCCCCGGGACAGGTGGGAATTCACCCCTCCACTTT,CASSPGTGGNSPLHF
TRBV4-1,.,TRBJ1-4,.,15,TGCGCCAGCAGCCATCGTGGCAGGGCGGATGAAAAACTGTTTTTT,CASSHRGRADEKLFF
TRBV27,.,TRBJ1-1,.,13,TGTGCCAGCAGTTCCCGAAGGGGGACTGAAGCTTTCTTT,CASSSRRGTEAFF
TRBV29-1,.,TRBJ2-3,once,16,TGCAGCGCCACAGAAATCCGGGACTCATCGCCGGATACGCAGTATTTT,CSATEIRDSSPDTQYF
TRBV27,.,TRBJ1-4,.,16,TGTGCCAGCAGTTCATCCTATGGACAGTCTAATGAAAAACTGTTTTTT,CASSSSYGQSNEKLFF
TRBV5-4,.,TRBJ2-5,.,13,TGTGCCAGCAGCTTGAGGGGGTTTGAGACCCAGTACTTC,CASSLRGFETQYF
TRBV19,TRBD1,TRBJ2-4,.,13,TGTGCCAGTAGCGGGACAGCCCAAAACATTCAGTACTTC,CASSGTAQNIQYF